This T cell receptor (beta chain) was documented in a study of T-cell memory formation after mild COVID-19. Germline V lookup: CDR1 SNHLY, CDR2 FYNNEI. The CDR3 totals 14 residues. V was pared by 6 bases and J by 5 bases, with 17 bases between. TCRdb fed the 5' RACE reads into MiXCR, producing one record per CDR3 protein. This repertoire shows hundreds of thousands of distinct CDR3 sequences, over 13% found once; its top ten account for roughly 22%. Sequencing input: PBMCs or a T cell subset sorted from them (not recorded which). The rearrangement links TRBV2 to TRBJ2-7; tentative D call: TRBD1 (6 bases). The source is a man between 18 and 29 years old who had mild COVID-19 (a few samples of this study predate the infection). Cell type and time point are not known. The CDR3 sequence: CASRLTGGLNEQYV. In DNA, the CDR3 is TGTGCCAGCAGGCTGACAGGTGGCTTGAACGAGCAGTACGTC.